A selection of T cell receptor beta chains follows, all from one sample in a study of graft-versus-host responses after intestinal transplantation. No cognate antigen is known for these TCRs. The assay was immunoSEQ multiplex PCR, and TCRdb's table has in-frame clones only and misses some. The table lists around 110,000 clones, 87% of them singletons. Source: unstimulated CD4+ T cells sorted from spleen or lymph node cells, taken before transplant. The receptor set was obtained from a human donor who was the organ donor for an intestinal transplant. CDR3s include the opening cysteine and the closing phenylalanine or tryptophan. A D gene is named only where the DNA matches it firmly. Size is omitted from some rows. Given values are once, few, many or a class for expanded clones.

>14|.|.|TRBJ2-7|TRBV13
CASSRRVGMYEQYF
>16|.|.|TRBJ1-3|TRBV19
CASRPSAGSSGNTIYF
>13|few|.|TRBJ1-2|TRBV7-7
CASSLTPDYGYTF
>14|.|.|TRBJ2-3|TRBV5-4
CASSQGGSTDTQYF
>15|.|.|TRBJ1-5|TRBV7-2
CASSLVGRNNQPQHF
>12|.|TRBD1|TRBJ2-7|TRBV6-5
CASSSGTGKQYF
>14|.|.|TRBJ1-1|TRBV4-1
CASSPRTQNTEAFF
>15|.|TRBD2|TRBJ2-2|TRBV5-1
CASSAGLAATGELFF
>16|.|.|TRBJ1-1|TRBV5-1
CASSLVVTPWGTEAFF
>14|.|TRBD1|TRBJ1-2|TRBV6-6
CASRAGTGGHGYTF
>17|.|.|TRBJ2-7|TRBV4-1
CASSQAYPTPREAEQYF
>15|.|TRBD1|TRBJ2-1|TRBV19
CASSNTGQGYNEQFF
>14|.|.|TRBJ1-2|TRBV15
CATSRGGENYGYTF
>15|.|TRBD2|TRBJ2-1|TRBV18
CASSPLGLAGDEQFF
>16|.|.|TRBJ1-3|TRBV7-9
CASSLGQPRSGNTIYF
>13|.|.|TRBJ2-7|TRBV6-5
CASSPGRSYEQYF
>12|few|.|TRBJ2-5|TRBV5-6
CASSLRRETQYF
>15|.|TRBD2|TRBJ2-5|TRBV27
CASTGLAGGQETQYF
>16|.|.|TRBJ2-1|TRBV12-2
CASRPPGGPSANEQFF
>15|.|TRBD1|TRBJ2-5|TRBV6-1
CASSRDDRGSETQYF
>11|.|.|TRBJ1-1|TRBV20-1
CSTRQLTVAFF
>11|once|.|TRBJ1-1|TRBV5-6
CASSITGRAFF
>12|.|.|TRBJ2-3|TRBV11-2
CASSFGRDTQYF
>16|.|TRBD1|TRBJ1-4|TRBV15
CATSRGVAGGNEKLFF
>15|.|.|TRBJ1-3|TRBV19
CASSRAGLEGNTIYF
>16|few|.|TRBJ2-1|TRBV21-1
CASSLGLAGSYNEQFF
>13|.|.|TRBJ1-1|TRBV5-6
CASSLGRNTEAFF
>16|.|.|TRBJ2-7|TRBV5-1
CASSLGRSNTGDEQYF
>18|.|TRBD2|TRBJ2-2|TRBV4-2
CASSQELIRGGNTGELFF
>15|.|TRBD1|TRBJ2-3|TRBV29-1
CSVETGGVSTDTQYF
>14|few|.|TRBJ2-7|TRBV9
CASSVDFGSGEQYF
>17|.|TRBD2|TRBJ2-1|TRBV7-6
CASSPTGTSGRAVEQFF
>16|.|.|TRBJ1-2|TRBV19
CASSIYGGREGHGYTF
>17|.|TRBD2|TRBJ2-3|TRBV14
CASSQEPWLAVTDTQYF
>13|.|TRBD1|TRBJ1-2|TRBV12-5
CASGRGSFYGYTF
>14|.|.|TRBJ1-6|TRBV2
CASRLSSYNSPLHF
>15|.|TRBD2|TRBJ2-1|TRBV7-2
CASSFSGGDYNEQFF
>12|.|.|TRBJ1-1|TRBV5-4
CASSLVGTEAFF
>15|.|TRBD1|TRBJ1-2|TRBV7-9
CASSWETGPNYGYTF
>16|.|TRBD2|TRBJ2-1|TRBV27
CASSPRAGVRHNEQFF
>14|.|.|TRBJ1-1|TRBV5-6
CASSLGSVNTEAFF
>15|.|TRBD1|TRBJ1-4|TRBV6-1
CASSSDRGTNEKLFF
>16|.|.|TRBJ1-4|TRBV11-3
CASSLLGTAANEKLFF